This TCR beta chain was recovered during a study of cytomegalovirus exposure and HLA in healthy donors. Study findings and constraints: The authors listed 164 TCR beta chains as cytomegalovirus-associated. Rare sequences made up most TCRs, while some public TCRs were found in many donors. Specific recognition of CMV antigens was confirmed in vitro for a few chains (all CMV-associated).

Separate from the approximately 600-subject first cohort was the approximately 120-subject validation cohort, to which the donors belonged. This CDR3 is built from 15 residues. The V and J ends lost 4 bases and 9 bases, in that order; junction bases with no gene match: 12. CDR1 and CDR2 from the germline V gene are LNHNV and YYDKDF (reference sequence). As regards this clone: Antigen unknown.

Some clones are missing from TCRdb's copy, which holds only in-frame ones; the method was immunoSEQ multiplex PCR. Of under 150,000 clones in the sample, around 90% are singletons; the top ten hold just under 9%. The clonotype originates from a man between 18 and 29 years old in good health and CMV-seropositive. The sequencing input was PBMCs. V is TRBV15 and J is TRBJ2-1, with 7 bases aligning to TRBD2. The CDR3 sequence: CATSTLSAGVSEQFF. In DNA form, the CDR3 reads TGTGCCACCAGCACACTCTCCGCGGGAGTAAGTGAGCAGTTCTTC. Full variable domain (missing parts from reference TRBV15 and TRBJ2-1): DAMVIQNPRYQVTQFGKPVTLSCSQTLNHNVMYWYQQKSSQAPKLLFHYYDKDFNNEADTPDNFQSRRPNTSFCFLDIRSPGLGDTAMYLCATSTLSAGVSEQFFGPGTRLTVL.